Listed below are T cell receptor beta chains from one sample, sequenced in a study of T cells after yellow fever vaccination. TCRdb re-analysed the 5' RACE reads in MiXCR, keeping a single row per CDR3 protein. Seen here are about 350,000 distinct CDR3 sequences, 8% to 9.5% observed once, and the top ten hold approximately 16%. The material was PBMCs, obtained about 49 days after the first yellow fever vaccination. The source is a man aged 18 to 30 who received the YFV17D yellow fever vaccine. The CDR3 runs from the conserved cysteine through the conserved F or W. Each record gives: CDR3 DNA, CDR3 protein, clone size, J gene, D gene, CDR3 length, V gene. D genes are given only for firm matches. Part of the rows lack a size; the others show once, few, many or a class for expanded clones.

cdr3_nt: TGCGCCAGCAGCCAAGAGGGTGAGGGTAGGGGGCAGGTTTCGGAGCAGTTCTTC
cdr3_aa: CASSQEGEGRGQVSEQFF
clone_size: few
j_call: TRBJ2-1
d_call: TRBD1
cdr3_length: 18
v_call: TRBV4-3

cdr3_nt: TGTGCCAGCAGCCTTTTGAGTGGCCGCGAAGCTTTCTTT
cdr3_aa: CASSLLSGREAFF
clone_size: NA
j_call: TRBJ1-1
d_call: NA
cdr3_length: 13
v_call: TRBV12-3/TRBV12-4

cdr3_nt: TGTGCCAGCAAGGATGGGACAGGGAATGAAAAACTGTTTTTT
cdr3_aa: CASKDGTGNEKLFF
clone_size: NA
j_call: TRBJ1-4
d_call: TRBD1
cdr3_length: 14
v_call: TRBV5-4

cdr3_nt: TGTGCCAGCATATCGGGACAGGGTGGGGACTATGGCTACACCTTC
cdr3_aa: CASISGQGGDYGYTF
clone_size: few
j_call: TRBJ1-2
d_call: TRBD1
cdr3_length: 15
v_call: TRBV6-1

cdr3_nt: TGTGCCAGCAGCCCCCCGCCAGGGAGCTATAATTCACCCCTCCACTTT
cdr3_aa: CASSPPPGSYNSPLHF
clone_size: few
j_call: TRBJ1-6
d_call: NA
cdr3_length: 16
v_call: TRBV5-4

cdr3_nt: TGTGCCAGCAGCTTTCCGGGGTATGGCTACACCTTC
cdr3_aa: CASSFPGYGYTF
clone_size: few
j_call: TRBJ1-2
d_call: NA
cdr3_length: 12
v_call: TRBV11-2

cdr3_nt: TGTGCCAGCAGTTACGCACAGGGGGTCTCACCCCTCCACTTT
cdr3_aa: CASSYAQGVSPLHF
clone_size: many
j_call: TRBJ1-6
d_call: TRBD1
cdr3_length: 14
v_call: TRBV6-5

cdr3_nt: TGCAGTGCTAGACTCTACAGCCCCACAGATACGCAGTATTTT
cdr3_aa: CSARLYSPTDTQYF
clone_size: NA
j_call: TRBJ2-3
d_call: NA
cdr3_length: 14
v_call: TRBV20-1

cdr3_nt: TGTGCCAGCACTCCCCCCACCAGCGGGGGGGCGAGGAATGAGCAGTTCTTC
cdr3_aa: CASTPPTSGGARNEQFF
clone_size: NA
j_call: TRBJ2-1
d_call: TRBD2
cdr3_length: 17
v_call: TRBV12-3/TRBV12-4

cdr3_nt: TGCGCCAGCAGCTCGACAGGGTTAAATTATGGCTACACCTTC
cdr3_aa: CASSSTGLNYGYTF
clone_size: NA
j_call: TRBJ1-2
d_call: TRBD1
cdr3_length: 14
v_call: TRBV5-1

cdr3_nt: TGTGCCAGCAAATTGGGGACGGGAGGGGCCGCAGATACGCAGTATTTT
cdr3_aa: CASKLGTGGAADTQYF
clone_size: NA
j_call: TRBJ2-3
d_call: TRBD2
cdr3_length: 16
v_call: TRBV2

cdr3_nt: TGTGCCAGCAGCTTATACGGACCCCTGGACGTCCACTCCTACAATGAGCAGTTCTTC
cdr3_aa: CASSLYGPLDVHSYNEQFF
clone_size: few
j_call: TRBJ2-1
d_call: NA
cdr3_length: 19
v_call: TRBV7-8

cdr3_nt: TGCGCCAGCAGCTCCCACCGGCGGGGCTCCTACGAGCAGTACTTC
cdr3_aa: CASSSHRRGSYEQYF
clone_size: NA
j_call: TRBJ2-7
d_call: NA
cdr3_length: 15
v_call: TRBV5-1

cdr3_nt: TGTGCCAGTAGGGACAGAGGGTACGAGCAGTACTTC
cdr3_aa: CASRDRGYEQYF
clone_size: NA
j_call: TRBJ2-7
d_call: TRBD1
cdr3_length: 12
v_call: TRBV12-3/TRBV12-4

cdr3_nt: TGTGCCAGCAGCCACCGAACTAGCGGGGGGGCGTTCGATGAGCAGTTCTTC
cdr3_aa: CASSHRTSGGAFDEQFF
clone_size: few
j_call: TRBJ2-1
d_call: TRBD2
cdr3_length: 17
v_call: TRBV4-2

cdr3_nt: TGTGCCAGCAGCCCCGCCGAGGGCGGGGAGCTGTTTTTT
cdr3_aa: CASSPAEGGELFF
clone_size: NA
j_call: TRBJ2-2
d_call: NA
cdr3_length: 13
v_call: TRBV7-2

cdr3_nt: TGTGCCAGCAGCAGTCAGGGAGGCGAGGGAAACACCATATATTTT
cdr3_aa: CASSSQGGEGNTIYF
clone_size: NA
j_call: TRBJ1-3
d_call: NA
cdr3_length: 15
v_call: TRBV7-9

cdr3_nt: TGTGCCAGCAGCCCTGTGGGTTCACCCCTCCACTTT
cdr3_aa: CASSPVGSPLHF
clone_size: few
j_call: TRBJ1-6
d_call: NA
cdr3_length: 12
v_call: TRBV7-2

cdr3_nt: TGTGCCTGGAGTATTGGGCTGGTCTCCTACGAGCAGTACTTC
cdr3_aa: CAWSIGLVSYEQYF
clone_size: NA
j_call: TRBJ2-7
d_call: NA
cdr3_length: 14
v_call: TRBV30

cdr3_nt: TGTGCCAGCAGCCCTACAGAGCTGAACACTGAAGCTTTCTTT
cdr3_aa: CASSPTELNTEAFF
clone_size: few
j_call: TRBJ1-1
d_call: NA
cdr3_length: 14
v_call: TRBV3-1

cdr3_nt: TGTGCCACCAGTGATCCCGGACAGGGTGGATTGGAGACCCAGTACTTC
cdr3_aa: CATSDPGQGGLETQYF
clone_size: NA
j_call: TRBJ2-5
d_call: TRBD1
cdr3_length: 16
v_call: TRBV24-1

cdr3_nt: TGCGCCAGCAGCATCGAACCCCAAGAGACCCAGTACTTC
cdr3_aa: CASSIEPQETQYF
clone_size: NA
j_call: TRBJ2-5
d_call: NA
cdr3_length: 13
v_call: TRBV5-1

cdr3_nt: TGTGCCAGCAGCGTATTTGGCGGGGGGGCGCAAGATACGCAGTATTTT
cdr3_aa: CASSVFGGGAQDTQYF
clone_size: NA
j_call: TRBJ2-3
d_call: TRBD2
cdr3_length: 16
v_call: TRBV9

cdr3_nt: TGTGCCAGCAGCCAAAGGGGGGGGCAGGGTCAGCCCCAGCATTTT
cdr3_aa: CASSQRGGQGQPQHF
clone_size: NA
j_call: TRBJ1-5
d_call: NA
cdr3_length: 15
v_call: TRBV12-3/TRBV12-4

cdr3_nt: TGTGCCAGCAGCCCTAGAAGGGGGGACGGGCGCTCTGGGGCCAACGTCCTGACTTTC
cdr3_aa: CASSPRRGDGRSGANVLTF
clone_size: few
j_call: TRBJ2-6
d_call: NA
cdr3_length: 19
v_call: TRBV4-2

cdr3_nt: TGTGCCAGCAGCCAGAGGGTATACGCCGGGGAGCTGTTTTTT
cdr3_aa: CASSQRVYAGELFF
clone_size: NA
j_call: TRBJ2-2
d_call: NA
cdr3_length: 14
v_call: TRBV14

cdr3_nt: TGTGCCAGCAGCTCCAGGGGATACTCCTACAATGAGCAGTTCTTC
cdr3_aa: CASSSRGYSYNEQFF
clone_size: few
j_call: TRBJ2-1
d_call: NA
cdr3_length: 15
v_call: TRBV7-6

cdr3_nt: TGTGCCAGCAGTTTAAGTTCCAAGGGGGATTCACCCCTCCACTTT
cdr3_aa: CASSLSSKGDSPLHF
clone_size: many
j_call: TRBJ1-6
d_call: NA
cdr3_length: 15
v_call: TRBV27

cdr3_nt: TGTGCCAGCAGCTTTGCGGGACAGTACACCGGGGAGCTGTTTTTT
cdr3_aa: CASSFAGQYTGELFF
clone_size: few
j_call: TRBJ2-2
d_call: NA
cdr3_length: 15
v_call: TRBV7-8

cdr3_nt: TGTGCCAGCATTGCCCGTCACTACAATGAGCAGTTCTTC
cdr3_aa: CASIARHYNEQFF
clone_size: few
j_call: TRBJ2-1
d_call: NA
cdr3_length: 13
v_call: TRBV25-1

cdr3_nt: TGCAGTGCTAGAGATCTAGGGGCGAGGGAGCCCCAGTACTTC
cdr3_aa: CSARDLGAREPQYF
clone_size: NA
j_call: TRBJ2-5
d_call: NA
cdr3_length: 14
v_call: TRBV20-1

cdr3_nt: TGTGCCAGCAGTGCCCAGGTTTACAGTGGCTACACCTTC
cdr3_aa: CASSAQVYSGYTF
clone_size: few
j_call: TRBJ1-2
d_call: NA
cdr3_length: 13
v_call: TRBV25-1

cdr3_nt: TGTGCCACCGGAAGTAGAACTAATGAAAAACTGTTTTTT
cdr3_aa: CATGSRTNEKLFF
clone_size: few
j_call: TRBJ1-4
d_call: NA
cdr3_length: 13
v_call: TRBV7-2

cdr3_nt: TGCGCCAGCGGCGGACAGGGGGTTAACTATGGCTACACCTTC
cdr3_aa: CASGGQGVNYGYTF
clone_size: many
j_call: TRBJ1-2
d_call: TRBD1
cdr3_length: 14
v_call: TRBV5-1

cdr3_nt: TGCGCCAGCAGCTTGGGCCGTGGCAACATGAACACTGAAGCTTTCTTT
cdr3_aa: CASSLGRGNMNTEAFF
clone_size: many
j_call: TRBJ1-1
d_call: NA
cdr3_length: 16
v_call: TRBV5-1

cdr3_nt: TGCGCCAGCAGCGTCTCAGGGGGCGACCTTGGAAAACTGTTTTTT
cdr3_aa: CASSVSGGDLGKLFF
clone_size: NA
j_call: TRBJ1-4
d_call: TRBD1
cdr3_length: 15
v_call: TRBV5-1

cdr3_nt: TGCGCCAGCAGCGCGCGACAGTTCCCTAACTATGGCTACACCTTC
cdr3_aa: CASSARQFPNYGYTF
clone_size: few
j_call: TRBJ1-2
d_call: NA
cdr3_length: 15
v_call: TRBV5-1

cdr3_nt: TGCGCCAGCAGCTACCAGGGGGCGAACACCGGGGAGCTGTTTTTT
cdr3_aa: CASSYQGANTGELFF
clone_size: few
j_call: TRBJ2-2
d_call: TRBD1
cdr3_length: 15
v_call: TRBV5-1

cdr3_nt: TGTGCCAGCAGTTTATTACAGACCCTCGGCTACACCTTC
cdr3_aa: CASSLLQTLGYTF
clone_size: NA
j_call: TRBJ1-2
d_call: NA
cdr3_length: 13
v_call: TRBV12-3/TRBV12-4